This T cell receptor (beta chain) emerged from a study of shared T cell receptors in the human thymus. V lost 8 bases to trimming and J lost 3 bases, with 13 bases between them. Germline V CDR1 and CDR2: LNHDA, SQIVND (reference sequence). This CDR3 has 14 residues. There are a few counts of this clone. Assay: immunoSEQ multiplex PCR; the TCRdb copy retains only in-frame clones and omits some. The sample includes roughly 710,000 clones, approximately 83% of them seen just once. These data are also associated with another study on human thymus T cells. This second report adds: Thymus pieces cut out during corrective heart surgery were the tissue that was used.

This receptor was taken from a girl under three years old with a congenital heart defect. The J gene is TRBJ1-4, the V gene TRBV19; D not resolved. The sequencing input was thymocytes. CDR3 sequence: CASAVKLSNEKLFF. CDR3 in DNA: TGTGCCAGTGCAGTGAAGTTGTCTAATGAAAAACTGTTTTTT. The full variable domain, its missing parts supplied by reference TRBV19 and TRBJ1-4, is DGGITQSPKYLFRKEGQNVTLSCEQNLNHDAMYWYRQDPGQGLRLIYYSQIVNDFQKGDIAEGYSVSREKKESFPLTVTSAQKNPTAFYLCASAVKLSNEKLFFGSGTQLSVL.